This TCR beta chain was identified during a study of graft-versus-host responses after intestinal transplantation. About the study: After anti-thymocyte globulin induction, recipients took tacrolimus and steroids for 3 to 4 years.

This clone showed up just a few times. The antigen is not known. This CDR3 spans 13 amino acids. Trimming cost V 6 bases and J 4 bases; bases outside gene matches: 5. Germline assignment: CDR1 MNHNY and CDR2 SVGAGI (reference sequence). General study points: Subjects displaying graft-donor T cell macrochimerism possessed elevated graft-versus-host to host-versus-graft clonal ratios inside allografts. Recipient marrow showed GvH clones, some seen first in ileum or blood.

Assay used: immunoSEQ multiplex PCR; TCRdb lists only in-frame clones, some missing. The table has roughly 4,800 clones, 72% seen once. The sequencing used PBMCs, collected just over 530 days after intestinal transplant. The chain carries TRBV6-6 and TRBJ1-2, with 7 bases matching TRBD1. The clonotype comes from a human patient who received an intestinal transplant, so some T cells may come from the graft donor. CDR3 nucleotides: TGTGCCAGCAGGACAGGGTTAAGCTATGGCTACACCTTC. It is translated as CASRTGLSYGYTF.